The rows below give T cell receptor beta chains drawn from one sample of a study of identical twins. TCRdb analysed the 5' RACE reads with MiXCR anew, one entry per CDR3 protein. The table lists roughly 190,000 distinct CDR3 sequences, roughly 15% of them singletons. The same sample was also used in a study of T cells expressing NK-cell markers.

The sample comprised CD8+ T cells sorted from blood. These receptors all stem from a woman aged 18-29 years in good health. The CDR3 runs from the conserved cysteine through the conserved F or W. The D gene is left open where the match is weak. Clone size is shown for a subset of rows, as once, few, many or a class of expanded clone.

TRBJ2-3 . TRBV7-6 TRBD2 CASSSTSGHFYTQYF TGTGCCAGCAGCTCGACTAGCGGTCATTTTTATACGCAGTATTTT
TRBJ2-3 few TRBV11-1 . CASSTLTWDALSPSTDTQYF TGTGCCAGCAGCACGCTAACATGGGACGCGTTATCTCCTAGCACAGATACGCAGTATTTT
TRBJ2-2 . TRBV7-3 . CASSPLGGSGELFF TGTGCCAGCAGCCCTTTAGGGGGGTCCGGGGAGCTGTTTTTT
TRBJ1-1 few TRBV5-6 . CASSYGPRGAFF TGTGCCAGCAGCTACGGGCCTCGAGGGGCTTTCTTT
TRBJ2-1 few TRBV5-6 TRBD2 CASSAASGTYNEQFF TGTGCCAGCAGCGCGGCTAGCGGTACCTACAATGAGCAGTTCTTC
TRBJ2-3 . TRBV4-1 . CASSQVSGGSTDTQYF TGCGCCAGCAGCCAAGTGAGCGGCGGAAGCACAGATACGCAGTATTTT
TRBJ2-4 few TRBV27 . CASSLSARSQNIQYF TGTGCCAGCAGTTTAAGTGCCCGTAGCCAAAACATTCAGTACTTC
TRBJ2-7 . TRBV27 . CASKDNGGRRYEQYF TGTGCCAGCAAAGATAACGGGGGGCGAAGGTACGAGCAGTACTTC
TRBJ2-1 many TRBV13 . CASSLEADEQFF TGTGCCAGCAGCTTAGAGGCGGACGAGCAGTTCTTC
TRBJ2-7 . TRBV7-8 . CASRGEFHEQYF TGTGCCAGCAGAGGGGAGTTCCACGAGCAGTACTTC
TRBJ2-3 . TRBV7-2 TRBD2 CASSISGSLGDTQYF TGTGCCAGCAGCATAAGCGGGAGTCTGGGAGATACGCAGTATTTT
TRBJ2-7 . TRBV29-1 . CSVGRDRSYEQYF TGCAGCGTTGGTAGGGACCGTTCCTACGAGCAGTACTTC
TRBJ2-5 few TRBV7-8 . CASSSEGEQETQYF TGTGCCAGCAGTAGTGAGGGGGAACAAGAGACCCAGTACTTC
TRBJ2-1 few TRBV19 . CASSIGGGTYNEQFF TGTGCCAGTAGTATCGGAGGGGGGACTTACAATGAGCAGTTCTTC
TRBJ2-1 . TRBV7-6 TRBD2 CASSREAPSGSTQFF TGTGCCAGCAGCCGTGAAGCCCCTAGCGGTTCGACCCAGTTCTTC
TRBJ2-3 few TRBV27 TRBD2 CASSSSGNHPGADTQYF TGTGCCAGCAGTTCTAGCGGGAACCACCCCGGGGCAGATACGCAGTATTTT
TRBJ2-1 many TRBV7-2 . CASSSLGGYNEQFF TGTGCCAGCAGCTCACTTGGAGGGTACAATGAGCAGTTCTTC
TRBJ1-6 few TRBV12-3/TRBV12-4 . CASSLGDSLHF TGTGCCAGCAGTCTAGGGGATTCGCTCCACTTT
TRBJ2-7 . TRBV28 . CASSPPKDEQYF TGTGCCAGCAGTCCCCCGAAGGACGAGCAGTACTTC
TRBJ2-3 . TRBV29-1 TRBD1 CSVEDGSGTELSTDTQYF TGCAGCGTTGAAGACGGGTCCGGGACAGAACTTAGCACAGATACGCAGTATTTT
TRBJ2-1 . TRBV7-2 TRBD2 CASSLAMGLAGYFEQFF TGTGCCAGCAGCTTAGCGATGGGTCTAGCGGGATATTTCGAGCAGTTCTTC
TRBJ2-7 . TRBV5-1 . CASSDASYEQYF TGCGCCAGCAGCGACGCCTCCTACGAGCAGTACTTC
TRBJ2-6 . TRBV3-1 . CASSLGGGANVLTF TGTGCCAGCAGCCTGGGGGGTGGGGCCAACGTCCTGACTTTC
TRBJ1-2 . TRBV9 . CASSAGADYGYTF TGTGCCAGCAGCGCCGGCGCAGACTATGGCTACACCTTC
TRBJ2-7 . TRBV20-1 . CSVVSSVLSYEQYF TGCAGTGTTGTAAGCTCCGTTCTCTCCTACGAGCAGTACTTC
TRBJ2-2 . TRBV6-5 TRBD1 CASSYPDRGLIGELFF TGTGCCAGCAGTTATCCGGACAGGGGGCTGATCGGGGAGCTGTTTTTT
TRBJ2-1 few TRBV12-3/TRBV12-4 TRBD1 CASSLMGQGYEQFF TGTGCCAGCAGTTTAATGGGACAGGGCTATGAGCAGTTCTTC
TRBJ1-1 few TRBV12-3/TRBV12-4 TRBD1 CASSLTQGASEAFF TGTGCCAGCAGTCTGACACAGGGGGCTTCTGAAGCTTTCTTT
TRBJ2-6 . TRBV14 TRBD2 CASSQVGLAAGANVLTF TGTGCCAGCAGCCAAGTGGGACTAGCTGCAGGGGCCAACGTCCTGACTTTC
TRBJ2-2 . TRBV7-9 TRBD1 CASSFTQGTTGELFF TGTGCCAGCAGCTTTACACAGGGGACCACCGGGGAGCTGTTTTTT
TRBJ2-7 few TRBV6-2/TRBV6-3 . CASSYSNAGRVYEQYF TGTGCCAGCAGTTACTCGAATGCAGGTAGGGTCTACGAGCAGTACTTC
TRBJ2-3 few TRBV12-3/TRBV12-4 TRBD2 CASRGLAGGPVDTQYF TGTGCCAGCAGGGGGCTAGCGGGGGGGCCCGTAGATACGCAGTATTTT
TRBJ2-7 many TRBV15 TRBD1 CATSRVSGQGSSYEQYF TGTGCCACCAGCAGAGTGTCCGGACAGGGGAGCTCCTACGAGCAGTACTTC
TRBJ2-7 few TRBV9 . CASSVGGGLSYEQYF TGTGCCAGCAGCGTAGGCGGGGGCCTCTCCTACGAGCAGTACTTC
TRBJ2-1 few TRBV20-1 . CSATDGGNSYNEQFF TGCAGTGCTACGGACGGGGGAAACTCCTACAATGAGCAGTTCTTC
TRBJ2-1 . TRBV3-1 . CASKPRDEPYNEQFF TGTGCCAGCAAACCCCGGGACGAACCCTACAATGAGCAGTTCTTC
TRBJ1-1 . TRBV2 . CASSEALGMAFF TGTGCCAGCAGTGAAGCGCTAGGGATGGCTTTCTTT
TRBJ1-1 . TRBV12-3/TRBV12-4 TRBD1 CASSPGGVDTEAFF TGTGCCAGCAGCCCAGGGGGCGTGGACACTGAAGCTTTCTTT
TRBJ2-3 few TRBV20-1 . CSARDGSTDTQYF TGCAGTGCTAGAGATGGTTCGACGGATACGCAGTATTTT
TRBJ1-1 . TRBV18 TRBD1 CASSPPVVVTGGTEAFF TGTGCCAGCTCACCACCGGTCGTTGTAACAGGGGGCACTGAAGCTTTCTTT
TRBJ2-5 . TRBV12-3/TRBV12-4 . CASSHRGETQYF TGTGCCAGCTCACACAGAGGGGAGACCCAGTACTTC
TRBJ2-7 . TRBV4-3 . CASSQDIGNEQYF TGCGCCAGCAGCCAAGACATCGGTAACGAGCAGTACTTC
TRBJ2-3 few TRBV2 . CASSVHEGSTDTQYF TGTGCCAGCAGTGTTCATGAAGGTAGCACAGATACGCAGTATTTT
TRBJ2-7 . TRBV28 . CASRPSSYEQYF TGTGCCAGCAGACCTAGCTCCTACGAGCAGTACTTC
TRBJ1-2 few TRBV29-1 . CSVSLDYGYTF TGCAGCGTGAGTCTAGACTATGGCTACACCTTC